Following are 25 T cell receptor beta chains from one sample sequenced in a study of CD8+CD57+ T cells in acquired aplastic anemia. Profiling that covered TCR beta VDJ and CDR3 relied on genomic DNA as its template. MiXCR, run by TCRdb on the reads, gives a single entry per CDR3 protein. The data contain about 81,000 distinct CDR3 sequences, approximately 46% of them singletons. Sequencing input: sorted CD4+, CD8+, or CD8+CD57+ T cells (not recorded which) from PBMCs. These TCRs come from a human donor in good health, serving as a control.

The V gene is TRBV9, the J gene TRBJ2-3; 13 bases agree with TRBD2. This CDR3 contains 15 residues. J gave up 9 bases and V 3 bases, and 7 bases lay outside the gene matches. Germline CDR1 and CDR2: SGDLS and YYNGEE. CDR3 sequence reads: CASSATSGGKATQYF. DNA for the CDR3: TGTGCCAGCAGCGCGACTAGCGGGGGGAAAGCCACGCAGTATTTT. Combining the CDR3 with reference TRBV9 and TRBJ2-3 gives the whole variable domain DSGVTQTPKHLITATGQRVTLRCSPRSGDLSVYWYQQSLDQGLQFLIQYYNGEERAKGNILERFSAQQFPDLHSELNLSSLELGDSALYFCASSATSGGKATQYFGPGTRLTVL.

At least ten counts were recorded for this clonotype. The genes are TRBV4-1 and TRBJ1-6; no firm D call. Trimming took 2 bases from V and 0 from J, leaving 11 bases between them. There are 17 residues in the CDR3. Germline V gene lookup returns CDR1 MGHRA and CDR2 YSYEKL. In nucleotides, the CDR3 is TGCGCCAGCAGCCAAAGCGGTACAAGCTCCTATAATTCACCCCTCCACTTT. It encodes CASSQSGTSSYNSPLHF.

This clonotype was found many times. V gene TRBV6-5 combines with J gene TRBJ2-7; D call uncertain. V lost 2 bases and J 3 bases, leaving 8 bases between the germline ends. Germline loops: CDR1 MNHEY, CDR2 SVGAGI. The CDR3 runs to 13 residues. The DNA for the CDR3 is TGTGCCAGCAGTTACGGACCGGGCTACGAGCAGTACTTC. This encodes CASSYGPGYEQYF.

This chain uses TRBV11-2 with TRBJ2-1; D is unclear. Germline CDR1 is SGHAT and CDR2 is FQNNGV. Trimming removed 5 bases from V and 4 bases from J, with 15 bases in between. The CDR3 runs 15 residues. The CDR3 reads CASSPSGLTYNEQFF. The CDR3 nucleotides read TGTGCCAGCAGCCCGAGTGGGCTGACGTACAATGAGCAGTTCTTC.

This rearrangement joins TRBV25-1 to TRBJ2-1; 12 nucleotides align to TRBD2. The CDR3 is 17 residues long. Germline loops: CDR1 MGHDK, CDR2 SYGVNS. The ends lost 0 bases at V and 9 bases at J; junction bases unmatched: 9. CDR3 in amino acids: CASSEYKLAGGPGEQFF. DNA of the CDR3: TGTGCCAGCAGTGAATATAAGCTAGCGGGAGGGCCTGGTGAGCAGTTCTTC.

A word on this clonotype: One end of the junction varies from germline; a read error may be responsible. This chain joins TRBV6-1 and TRBJ2-2; D ambiguous. In germline, CDR1 is MNHNS, CDR2 SASEGT. CDR3 length: 12 residues. CDR3 in amino acids: CAGRHGAGELFF. CDR3 nucleotides: TGTGCCGGCAGACATGGGGCCGGGGAGCTGTTTTTT.

A word on this clonotype: Because it lacks the conserved phenylalanine or tryptophan at the end, this CDR3 is likely a read error. No DNA is shown, since the ends of the CDR3 on it are uncertain; the CDR3 is the one TCRdb lists. V usage is TRBV10-1 and J usage is TRBJ2-7; the D call TRBD1 from the table was never checked on the DNA. Germline V gene data show CDR1 as WNHNN and CDR2 as SYGVQD (reference sequence). The CDR3 numbers 8 amino acids, ends counted. This CDR3 reads CAIRGGDG.

As to this clonotype: A junction boundary mismatches the germline segment, possibly from a read error. The chain is built from TRBV7-3 and TRBJ2-3, with 7 bases aligning to TRBD2. Germline V gene data show CDR1 as SGHTA and CDR2 as FQGTGA. This CDR3 comprises 13 residues. CDR3 amino acids: CAIAGVGTGTQYF. DNA for the CDR3: TGTGCCATCGCGGGGGTCGGCACAGGTACGCAGTATTTT.

As concerns this clonotype: A much larger clone sits a single nucleotide away, making a read error possible. The chain links TRBV20-1 to TRBJ2-1; TRBD2 is a possible D gene (6 bases). This CDR3 is 14 amino acids long. The germline CDR1 and CDR2 sequences are DFQATT and SNEGSKA (reference sequence). Trimming took off 0 bases at V and 8 bases at J, with 14 bases between the two ends. CDR3 protein: CSAREAGGMDEQFF. CDR3 bases: TGCAGTGCTAGAGAGGCTGGCGGGATGGATGAGCAGTTCTTC.

The rearrangement uses TRBV5-1 and TRBJ2-7, with D uncertain. V lost 0 bases, J lost 0 bases, and 7 bases lay in between. The CDR3 length is 14 residues. CDR1 SGHRS and CDR2 YFSETQ come from the germline V gene. CDR3 bases: TGCGCCAGCAGCTTGGACGGCAACTCCTACGAGCAGTACTTC. Its translation: CASSLDGNSYEQYF. The entire variable domain, with the rest obtained from reference TRBV5-1 and TRBJ2-7, is as follows: KAGVTQTPRYLIKTRGQQVTLSCSPISGHRSVSWYQQTPGQGLQFLFEYFSETQRNKGNFPGRFSGRQFSNSRSEMNVSTLELGDSALYLCASSLDGNSYEQYFGPGTRLTVT.

There are many counts of this clonotype. This sequence joins TRBV5-5 and TRBJ1-2, with TRBD1 matching 9 bases. Per germline, CDR1 SGHKS and CDR2 YYEKEE (reference sequence). Trimming removed 3 bases from V and 8 bases from J; junction bases left unmatched: 5. The CDR3 extends over 13 amino acids. CDR3: CASSSGQGEGYTF. The DNA of the CDR3 is TGTGCCAGCAGCTCGGGACAGGGTGAAGGCTACACCTTC.

A word on this clonotype: One junction end disagrees with the germline gene, perhaps due to a read error. The V call is TRBV10-3, the J call TRBJ2-3, with TRBD1 matching over 7 bases. This CDR3 contains 14 residues. Germline V gene lookup returns CDR1 ENHRY and CDR2 SYGVKD. The CDR3 reads CASSEFRGTDTQYF. CDR3 in DNA: TGTGCCAGCAGTGAATTCAGGGGGACAGATACGCAGTATTTT.

Remarks on this clonotype: One end of the junction fails to match germline, which may point to a read error. This sequence joins TRBV7-9 and TRBJ2-7; weak D call: TRBD2 (5 bases). Germline CDR1 is SEHNR and CDR2 is FQNEAQ (reference sequence). This CDR3 comprises 13 residues. The CDR3 protein is CASNSSRRYEQCF. In nucleotides, the CDR3 is TGTGCCAGCAACTCTAGCCGACGGTACGAGCAGTGCTTC.

This clonotype turned up a few times. V and J are TRBV27 and TRBJ1-1, with no clear D. The germline V gene encodes CDR1 MNHEY and CDR2 SMNVEV (reference sequence). This CDR3 region has 13 residues. V was cut by 3 bases and J by 4 bases, with 9 bases left in between. The CDR3 DNA follows: TGTGCCAGCAGTTTTTCGGTTTTCACTGAAGCTTTCTTT. This translates into CASSFSVFTEAFF.

This clonotype was counted many times. The chain recombines TRBV12-3 or TRBV12-4 with TRBJ1-1; weak D call: TRBD1 (5 bases). The CDR3 is 11 residues long. V shed 3 bases and J shed 11 bases, with 10 bases lying between them. CDR3 loop: CASSLGVTAFF. In DNA form, the CDR3 reads TGTGCCAGCAGTTTGGGGGTTACGGCTTTCTTT.

The chain uses TRBV10-1 and TRBJ1-4; D might be TRBD1 (5 bases). The germline V gene has CDR1 WNHNN and CDR2 SYGVQD (reference sequence). The CDR3 covers 15 residues. Trimming removed 4 bases from V and 3 bases from J, with 12 bases in between. CDR3 sequence: CASSGGGQANEKLFF. The DNA of the CDR3 is TGCGCCAGCAGTGGCGGGGGTCAAGCTAATGAAAAACTGTTTTTT.

J is TRBJ1-2 and V is TRBV27; 8 nucleotides align to TRBD1. Germline V gives CDR1 MNHEY, CDR2 SMNVEV (reference sequence). The trim removed 5 bases at V and 0 bases at J, leaving 5 bases unmatched. This CDR3 contains 15 residues. The CDR3 coding sequence is TGTGCCAGCAGTCGCGGGACAGGACCTAACTATGGCTACACCTTC. It is translated as CASSRGTGPNYGYTF.

The rearrangement uses TRBV20-1 and TRBJ2-2; the D is unclear. Trimming stripped 3 bases from V and 2 bases from J, with 7 bases between. There are 13 residues in the CDR3. CDR1 DFQATT and CDR2 SNEGSKA come from the germline V gene (reference sequence). The DNA for the CDR3 is TGCAGTGCTAGCGAAACTAACACCGGGGAGCTGTTTTTT. Translated: CSASETNTGELFF.

This clonotype has ten or more counts. The V gene is TRBV9, the J gene TRBJ2-3; 7 positions match TRBD2. Germline lookup yields CDR1 SGDLS and CDR2 YYNGEE. V was clipped by 4 bases and J by 4 bases; unmatched bases: 15. This CDR3 has 17 amino acids. Here the CDR3 DNA reads TGTGCCAGCAGCCCACCGGATGGGGGGGATCGGTCAGATACGCAGTATTTT. Protein sequence: CASSPPDGGDRSDTQYF.

V is TRBV12-3 or TRBV12-4 and J is TRBJ1-1; D is ambiguous. The CDR3 runs 14 residues. The germline V and J ends were trimmed by 6 bases and 0 bases, with 11 bases remaining between them. CDR3 bases: TGTGCCAGCAGCTTAAACCAAATGAACACTGAAGCTTTCTTT. It codes for CASSLNQMNTEAFF.

In this sample, this clonotype turned up once. The V and J genes are TRBV29-1 and TRBJ1-2; the match to TRBD1 covers 7 bases. The CDR3 loop spans 16 amino acids. V trimming: 3 bases; J trimming: 1 base; junction bases outside the gene matches: 11. The germline V gene has CDR1 SQVTM and CDR2 ANQGSEA. CDR3 sequence: CSVDGWEGANNYGYTF. CDR3 nucleotide sequence: TGCAGCGTTGATGGGTGGGAGGGGGCCAATAACTATGGCTACACCTTC. Supplemented by reference TRBV29-1 and TRBJ1-2, the full variable domain reads SAVISQKPSRDICQRGTSLTIQCQVDSQVTMMFWYRQQPGQSLTLIATANQGSEATYESGFVIDKFPISRPNLTFSTLTVSNMSPEDSSIYLCSVDGWEGANNYGYTFGSGTRLTVV.

This clonotype occurred a few times. The J gene is TRBJ2-3, the V gene TRBV2; 15 positions match TRBD2. Germline V gene sequence: CDR1 SNHLY, CDR2 FYNNEI. The CDR3 extends over 15 amino acids. V trimming: 5 bases; J trimming: 7 bases; junction bases outside the gene matches: 4. CDR3 sequence: CASSPGLAGGHTQYF. The CDR3 nucleotides are TGTGCCAGCAGTCCGGGACTAGCGGGGGGACATACGCAGTATTTT.

This clonotype appeared a few times. V is TRBV5-4 and J is TRBJ2-7; D perhaps matches TRBD2 (6 bases). Trimming removed 2 bases at V and 0 bases at J, with 9 bases between. The length of the CDR3 is 14 residues. Per the germline V gene, CDR1 is SGHNT and CDR2 is YYREEE (reference sequence). CDR3 DNA: TGTGCCAGCAGCTTCGGGGGAAGCTCCTACGAGCAGTACTTC. It encodes CASSFGGSSYEQYF.

There are a few counts of this clonotype. J is TRBJ1-1 and V is TRBV12-3 or TRBV12-4, with D tentatively TRBD1 (6 bases). V shed 4 bases and J shed 5 bases, with 14 bases lying between them. The CDR3 loop spans 14 amino acids. The CDR3 region is CASSSLNRATEAFF. CDR3 coding DNA: TGTGCCAGCAGTTCGCTAAACAGGGCGACTGAAGCTTTCTTT.

In its sample, this clonotype is medium-sized. The V and J genes are TRBV9 and TRBJ2-3, with 8 bases lining up with TRBD2. This CDR3 contains 16 residues. Germline V gives CDR1 SGDLS, CDR2 YYNGEE. V shed 3 bases and J 6 bases; nucleotides not matched to a gene: 12. The chain's CDR3 is CASSALGGAGEDTQYF. For the CDR3, the DNA is TGTGCCAGCAGCGCACTGGGGGGAGCGGGGGAGGATACGCAGTATTTT.